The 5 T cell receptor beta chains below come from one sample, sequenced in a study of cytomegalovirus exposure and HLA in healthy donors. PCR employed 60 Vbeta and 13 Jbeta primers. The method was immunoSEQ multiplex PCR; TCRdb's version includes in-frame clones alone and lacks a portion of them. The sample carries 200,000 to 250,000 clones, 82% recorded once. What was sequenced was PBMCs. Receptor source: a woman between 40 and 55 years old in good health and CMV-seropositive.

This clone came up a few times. CDR3 sequence reads: CASSIWTYEDQPQHF. The CDR3, as DNA: TGTGCCAGTAGTATCTGGACTTATGAGGATCAGCCCCAGCATTTT. The chain uses TRBV19 and TRBJ1-5; D gene uncertain. CDR1 and CDR2 (germline): LNHDA, SQIVND (reference sequence). Trimming stripped 3 bases from V and 5 bases from J, with 14 bases between. This CDR3 region has 15 residues.

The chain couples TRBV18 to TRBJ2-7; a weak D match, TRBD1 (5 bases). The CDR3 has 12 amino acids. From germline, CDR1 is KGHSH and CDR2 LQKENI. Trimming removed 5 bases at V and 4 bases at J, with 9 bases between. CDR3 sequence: CASSYQGYEQYF. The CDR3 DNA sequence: TGTGCCAGCTCATACCAGGGTTACGAGCAGTACTTC.

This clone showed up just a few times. The CDR3 DNA is TGTGCCAGCAGCTTAGGGGCCTACACAGATACGCAGTATTTT. It yields the protein CASSLGAYTDTQYF. The chain combines TRBV11-3 with TRBJ2-3; D gene ambiguous. The CDR3 has 14 residues. Deletions cut 1 base from V and 2 bases from J, with 7 bases between. Germline V lookup: CDR1 SGHNT, CDR2 YENEEA. Looking up the rest from reference TRBV11-3 and TRBJ2-3 gives the full variable domain: EAGVVQSPRYKIIEKKQPVAFWCNPISGHNTLYWYLQNLGQGPELLIRYENEEAVDDSQLPKDRFSAERLKGVDSTLKIQPAELGDSAVYLCASSLGAYTDTQYFGPGTRLTVL.

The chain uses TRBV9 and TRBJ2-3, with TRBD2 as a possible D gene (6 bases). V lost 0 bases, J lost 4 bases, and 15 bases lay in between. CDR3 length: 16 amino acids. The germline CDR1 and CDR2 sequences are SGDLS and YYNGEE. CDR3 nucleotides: TGTGCCAGCAGCGTAGATTCCGGGAGAAGGCCAGATACGCAGTATTTT. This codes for CASSVDSGRRPDTQYF.

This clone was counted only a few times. The CDR3 DNA is TGTGCCAGCAGCCTGGATGACAGGGAAGAGACCCAGTACTTC. Translated: CASSLDDREETQYF. The chain is built from TRBV5-4 and TRBJ2-5, with 7 nucleotides matching TRBD1. Germline V gene sequence: CDR1 SGHNT, CDR2 YYREEE (reference sequence). The CDR3 contains 14 residues. Trimming removed 4 bases from V and 3 bases from J; junction bases left unmatched: 6. Using reference TRBV5-4 and TRBJ2-5 for the parts outside the CDR3, the full variable domain is ETGVTQSPTHLIKTRGQQVTLRCSSQSGHNTVSWYQQALGQGPQFIFQYYREEENGRGNFPPRFSGLQFPNYSSELNVNALELDDSALYLCASSLDDREETQYFGPGTRLLVL.